Presented here are 27 T cell receptor beta chains from one specimen sequenced in a study of blood T cells in healthy people across ages. A second PCR of about 7 to 11 cycles used a sample-barcoded 5' primer and a J-beta primer mix. TCRdb re-called the 5' RACE reads with MiXCR, one entry per CDR3 protein. The sample has about 1.6 million distinct CDR3 sequences; roughly 30% are singletons. Source material: blood. The receptors originated from a woman in her twenties or thirties in good health.

This clonotype was detected only once. The genes are TRBV4-1 and TRBJ2-5; D not resolved. The V gene lost 1 base and the J gene lost 1 base, with 10 bases spanning the gap. From germline, CDR1 is MGHRA and CDR2 YSYEKL. The CDR3 spans 15 residues. CDR3 loop: CASSQGGSPQETQYF. CDR3 nucleotide sequence: TGCGCCAGCAGCCAAGGTGGAAGCCCCCAAGAGACCCAGTACTTC.

A few counts support this clonotype. This chain links TRBV5-5 with TRBJ2-7, with a tentative D call TRBD1 (5 bases). This CDR3 is built from 15 residues. V lost 1 base and J 3 bases, leaving 14 bases between the germline ends. Germline lookup yields CDR1 SGHKS and CDR2 YYEKEE (reference sequence). In nucleotides, the CDR3 is TGTGCCAGCAGCTTGAGTGTCAGGGCCCTCTACGAGCAGTACTTC. Residues: CASSLSVRALYEQYF.

In its sample, this clonotype was seen a few times. The chain recombines TRBV4-2 with TRBJ2-4; a possible D gene is TRBD2 (6 bases). Trimming removed 1 base at V and 9 bases at J, with 19 bases between. Germline values: CDR1 LGHNA, CDR2 YNFKEQ. The CDR3 runs to 16 residues. The chain's CDR3 is CASSQGLGGARGIQYF. The CDR3 DNA reads TGTGCCAGCAGCCAAGGATTGGGCGGGGCCAGAGGCATTCAGTACTTC.

This clonotype was detected a few times. The J gene is TRBJ1-1, the V gene TRBV20-1; D perhaps matches TRBD1 (6 bases). The CDR3 totals 13 residues. Germline V gene sequence: CDR1 DFQATT, CDR2 SNEGSKA (reference sequence). The CDR3 nucleotides read TGCAGCAGGGTCAAAGGGGGGAACACTGAAGCTTTCTTT. Its translation: CSRVKGGNTEAFF.

The rearrangement uses TRBV20-1 and TRBJ1-2; D unresolved. V was shortened by 3 bases and J by 6 bases, with 11 bases between the two germline ends. The CDR3 spans 12 residues. Germline V gene sequence: CDR1 DFQATT, CDR2 SNEGSKA (reference sequence). The CDR3: CSASIGVDGYTF. The CDR3 coding sequence is TGCAGTGCTAGTATCGGGGTGGATGGCTACACCTTC.

The chain uses TRBV10-1 and TRBJ2-3, with a tentative D call TRBD1 (5 bases). The CDR3 length is 14 residues. Per germline, CDR1 WNHNN and CDR2 SYGVQD (reference sequence). V was shortened by 3 bases and J by 6 bases, with 13 bases between the two germline ends. The CDR3 here is CASSDPRETDTQYF. The CDR3 region has the DNA TGCGCCAGCAGTGATCCCAGGGAAACGGATACGCAGTATTTT.

This chain joins TRBV6-6 and TRBJ1-1, with D maybe TRBD1 (6 bases). This CDR3 has 14 residues. Germline V gene data show CDR1 as MNHNY and CDR2 as SVGAGI (reference sequence). V dropped 6 bases and J dropped 1 base, with 12 bases sitting between them. In DNA, the CDR3 is TGTGCCAGCAGGCCCAACAGGGAGAACACTGAAGCTTTCTTT. It specifies CASRPNRENTEAFF.

There are many counts of this clonotype. This chain uses TRBV5-1 with TRBJ2-3; 8 bases align to TRBD2. CDR1 is SGHRS, CDR2 YFSETQ, per germline. The CDR3 is 17 amino acids. V shed 4 bases and J 3 bases; nucleotides not matched to a gene: 13. The CDR3 spells CASSPVGSGIVTDTQYF. CDR3 nucleotide sequence: TGCGCCAGCAGCCCGGTCGGTAGCGGGATTGTGACAGATACGCAGTATTTT.

This chain connects TRBV6-5 to TRBJ1-5; D is perhaps TRBD1 (6 bases). CDR3 length: 14 residues. Per germline, CDR1 MNHEY and CDR2 SVGAGI. With 2 bases removed from V and 5 bases from J, the gap between germline ends came to 10 bases. As DNA, the CDR3 is TGTGCCAGCAGTTACACGGCAGGGGATCAGCCCCAGCATTTT. Encoded protein: CASSYTAGDQPQHF.

This clonotype turned up a few times. This chain uses TRBV12-3 or TRBV12-4 with TRBJ1-2; D not certain. V lost 4 bases to trimming and J lost 4 bases, with 13 bases between them. The CDR3 covers 14 residues. The CDR3 DNA sequence: TGTGCCAGCAGTTATGGAGACCTCATCTATGGCTACACCTTC. It codes for CASSYGDLIYGYTF.

The rearrangement links TRBV11-2 to TRBJ2-1, with D maybe TRBD2 (5 bases). This CDR3 comprises 17 residues. Germline CDR1 reads SGHAT; CDR2 reads FQNNGV. Between the trimmed V and J ends, which lost 3 bases and 3 bases, there was a span of 18 bases. CDR3 DNA sequence: TGTGCCAGCAGCTTGGGTCTGGGAGCAATGGGCTACAATGAGCAGTTCTTC. Protein: CASSLGLGAMGYNEQFF.

The gene calls are TRBV12-3 or TRBV12-4 and TRBJ2-1; D might be TRBD2 (5 bases). Trimming shortened V by 3 bases and J by 8 bases, and 17 bases separated the two germline ends. The CDR3 contains 15 residues. CDR3 nucleotide sequence: TGTGCCAGCAGTTTTGTACGCGGAGGACGGGATGAGCAGTTCTTC. Translation gives CASSFVRGGRDEQFF.

In regard to this clonotype: At one end, the junction sequence differs from germline, possibly due to a read error. The rearrangement joins TRBV6-1 to TRBJ2-3, with 9 positions matching TRBD2. The CDR3 has 16 amino acids. Germline assignment: CDR1 MNHNS and CDR2 SASEGT. CDR3: CAGSDPAGGPADTQYF. As DNA, the CDR3 is TGTGCCGGCAGTGATCCAGCGGGGGGCCCGGCAGATACGCAGTATTTT.

This clonotype occurred a few times. The chain couples TRBV7-8 to TRBJ2-6; D is perhaps TRBD1 (5 bases). Deletions cut 6 bases from V and 5 bases from J, with 17 bases between. The CDR3 runs to 16 residues. Germline V gene lookup returns CDR1 SGHVS and CDR2 FQNEAQ. The CDR3 nucleotides read TGTGCCAGCAGTTCCCCTACCAGGGCTCGGGCCAACGTCCTGACTTTC. Its translation: CASSSPTRARANVLTF.

This clonotype was found a few times. The rearrangement links TRBV5-1 to TRBJ2-1, with 7 bases that match TRBD2. Germline CDR1 SGHRS, CDR2 YFSETQ. The CDR3 length is 15 residues. The V and J ends lost 7 bases and 7 bases, in that order; junction bases with no gene match: 14. The CDR3 DNA sequence: TGCGCCAGCGGGGGGGATTACGGACTGATTAATGAGCAGTTCTTC. This encodes CASGGDYGLINEQFF.

The rearrangement links TRBV27 to TRBJ2-3; the match to TRBD2 covers 10 bases. This CDR3 is 15 amino acids long. The germline CDR1 and CDR2 sequences are MNHEY and SMNVEV (reference sequence). V lost 6 bases to trimming and J lost 4 bases; unmatched junction nucleotides: 7. CDR3 amino acids: CASSNSAGGADTQYF. The CDR3 DNA follows: TGTGCCAGCAGCAACTCAGCGGGAGGGGCAGATACGCAGTATTTT.

With respect to this clonotype: The junction and the germline gene differ at one end; a read error may be behind it. V usage is TRBV28 and J usage is TRBJ2-7; D not resolved. CDR3 length equals 13 residues. The germline CDR1 and CDR2 sequences are MDHEN and SYDVKM. The CDR3 sequence is CASSSIPLYEQYF. In nucleotides, the CDR3 is TGTGCCAGTAGTTCCATTCCCCTCTACGAGCAGTACTTC.

The CDR3 bases are TGTGCCAGCAGGTCAGTGGGGAACACTGAAGCTTTCTTT. It translates to CASRSVGNTEAFF. This chain links TRBV6-6 with TRBJ1-1, with unresolved D. The CDR3 loop spans 13 amino acids. Germline V gene lookup returns CDR1 MNHNY and CDR2 SVGAGI (reference sequence). V was shortened by 6 bases and J by 1 base, with 9 bases between the two germline ends.

The chain links TRBV6-5 to TRBJ2-1; a possible D gene is TRBD1 (6 bases). Per germline, CDR1 MNHEY and CDR2 SVGAGI. Trimming pared 6 bases from V and 6 bases from J, leaving 12 bases between. CDR3 length equals 13 residues. The CDR3 DNA is TGTGCCAGCAGGCGCACAGGGCGCAATGAGCAGTTCTTC. Its protein is CASRRTGRNEQFF.

In its sample, this clonotype was seen a few times. V and J are TRBV4-1 and TRBJ1-1, with D unresolved. The CDR3 totals 15 residues. V was shortened by 3 bases and J by 5 bases, with 16 bases between the two germline ends. From germline, CDR1 is MGHRA and CDR2 YSYEKL. The chain's CDR3 is CASSQRVHYVTEAFF. For the CDR3, the DNA is TGCGCCAGCAGCCAGAGGGTCCATTACGTGACTGAAGCTTTCTTT.

Ten or more counts support this clonotype. The chain uses TRBV6-4 and TRBJ2-1; 13 bases are shared with TRBD2. V lost 5 bases to trimming and J lost 4 bases; unmatched junction nucleotides: 2. This CDR3 has 15 residues. CDR1 is MRHNA and CDR2 is SNTAGT in the germline V gene. As DNA, the CDR3 is TGTGCCAGCAGTCAACTAGCGGGGGGGTACAATGAGCAGTTCTTC. Its protein product is CASSQLAGGYNEQFF.

This clonotype was seen a few times. V and J are TRBV6-2 or TRBV6-3 and TRBJ2-3; 11 bases map to TRBD2. The V gene's germline CDR1 is MNHEY and CDR2 SVGEGT. CDR3 length equals 15 residues. Losses at the gene ends were 7 bases for V and 7 bases for J; bases not matched to a gene: 10. DNA of the CDR3: TGTGCCAGCACCCTAGCGGGAGGTTCCTCAAATACGCAGTATTTT. It specifies CASTLAGGSSNTQYF.

This clonotype showed up just a few times. The chain is built from TRBV12-3 or TRBV12-4 and TRBJ2-6, with 10 positions matching TRBD2. The V and J ends lost 7 bases and 1 base, in that order; junction bases with no gene match: 7. CDR3 size: 17 residues. The CDR3 loop is CASKLGTSVSGANVLTF. The CDR3 DNA follows: TGTGCCAGCAAACTGGGGACTAGCGTTTCTGGGGCCAACGTCCTGACTTTC.

This clonotype was found a few times. V is TRBV10-3 and J is TRBJ2-7; perhaps TRBD2 as D (7 bases). Between the trimmed V and J ends, which lost 0 bases and 7 bases, there was a span of 16 bases. The CDR3 contains 15 residues. The germline CDR1 and CDR2 sequences are ENHRY and SYGVKD. CDR3 residues: CAISESTRGAGEQYF. As DNA, the CDR3 is TGTGCCATCAGTGAGTCGACTCGGGGGGCGGGAGAGCAGTACTTC.

Of note for this clonotype: This sequence may be a read error, since a much larger clone differs from it by one base. The rearrangement links TRBV7-3 to TRBJ2-1; the D is unclear. The CDR3 contains 15 residues. Germline CDR1 and CDR2: SGHTA and FQGTGA. The CDR3 nucleotides read TGTGCCGGCAGCTCCAGCCTGAGCTCCTACAATGAGCAGTTCTTC. Translation gives CAGSSSLSSYNEQFF.

Regarding this clonotype: Given the absence of the conserved phenylalanine or tryptophan at the CDR3 end, a read error is likely. It is unclear where the CDR3 begins or ends on the DNA, so no DNA is shown, and the CDR3 is as TCRdb lists it. The chain is built from TRBV10-3 and TRBJ1-2; the table's D call TRBD1 went unverified against the DNA. Ends included, the CDR3 has 13 residues. Germline values: CDR1 ENHRY, CDR2 SYGVKD. This CDR3 reads CAIRQGEGYGYTC.

As DNA, the CDR3 is TGTGCCAGCAGTTACCTCCCCGGGTGGGATCCCGAGACCCAGTACTTC. It is translated as CASSYLPGWDPETQYF. The chain couples TRBV6-2 or TRBV6-3 to TRBJ2-5; no firm D call. CDR1 and CDR2 from the germline V gene are MNHEY and SVGEGT. The CDR3 runs to 16 residues. Trimming removed 2 bases at V and 5 bases at J, with 18 bases between.